This TCR beta chain came from a study of tumor-infiltrating lymphocytes in primary liver carcinoma (dated by TCRdb to 2015 to 2018). About the study as a whole: Surgical resection was performed in China between 2015 and 2016 on four or five patients with histopathologically diagnosed primary liver carcinoma. A total of 35 specimens from 5 patients went through TCRbeta repertoire sequencing, namely 25 tumor regions, 5 adjacent noncancerous liver tissues and 5 peripheral blood samples. The study combined TCRbeta repertoire sequencing, expression microarrays and whole-exome sequencing across five regions of each liver tumor, with adjacent normal tissue and blood. The five patients had tumors of stage T1-T3 N0M0, with maximum diameters ranging from roughly 4.2 to 10 cm. Each sample produced about 3.5 to 8 million productive TCRbeta reads, and read depth showed no significant difference between tissue types. Technical replicate repertoires showed high reproducibility, with mean shared-clone rates about 0.92 and correlation coefficients above 0.95. The five patients, three men and two women aged 30 to 69 years, had hepatocellular carcinoma (four) or combined HCC and intrahepatic cholangiocarcinoma (one). Overall study outcomes, separate from this receptor: Consistent with antigen-driven expansion, pairs of tumor regions showed higher repertoire overlap (mean roughly 36%) than either tumor-adjacent pairs (around 17%) or tumor-blood pairs (around 14%). Comparison of CD4+ and CD8+ T cell repertoires was precluded by the use of bulk unsorted samples. Only four or five patients were included in the study, and the authors note that the findings should be validated in a larger study. The top 250 clones made up a significantly larger repertoire fraction in tumors than in blood (p = 0.039). Because only the TCR beta chain was sequenced and unpaired alpha chains were not captured, true repertoire diversity is likely underestimated.

A note on this clonotype: The antigen this receptor binds is unknown. The junction departs from the called germline gene at one end, perhaps through a read error.

Blood RNA was extracted from unsorted whole blood with TRIzol reagent; germline DNA came from the DNeasy Blood & Tissue kit. At the time of sampling, the patients had chronic HBV infection and had not received any treatment. Before surgery, four milliliters of peripheral blood were collected into K2EDTA tubes. Starting from approximately 500 ng total RNA, TCRbeta-specific cDNA was produced by reverse transcription with a constant-region primer and ProtoScript II reverse transcriptase. Construction of the TCRbeta libraries relied on three nested rounds of multiplex PCR, following a slightly modified ARM-PCR procedure. The first two PCR rounds used multiplex TRBV1-TRBV30 forward primers with a Cbeta reverse primer, each for 10 cycles. Sample barcodes and Illumina adapters were added in a final 25-cycle PCR using Deep VentR polymerase. Before sequencing, amplicons of 200-500 bp were purified from gel using a QIAquick gel extraction kit. An Illumina HiSeq 2500 was used to sequence the TCRbeta amplicons with 250-bp paired-end reads. Concerning the study's data processing: To recover full CDR3 sequences, reads were quality-trimmed using Trimmomatic v0.33 and paired reads were then merged using FLASH v1.2.11. V, D and J germline segments were assigned to the rearranged TCRbeta sequences by MiGEC v1.2.1b. VDJtools v1.0.0 computed clonotype statistics and Shannon-Wiener diversity indices. Except for diversity analysis, only each sample's 250 most abundant clonotypes were used in subsequent analyses to reduce sampling bias. TCRdb trimmed public reads at Q25 via fastp, called clones via MiXCR and kept in-frame beta chains. Rows are combined by CDR3 protein, so each entry shows the most common genes and DNA. TCRdb's processing, not the authors' own work, is the source of the V and J calls. The sample profile shows 300,000 to 400,000 distinct CDR3 sequences; more than 55% of them were found once. Roughly 9% of the sample is taken by the ten largest.

The CDR3, cysteine through phenylalanine, is 18 amino acids long. Only the CDR3 part of the read is kept: 54 bases, read in frame from the first base. The germline V gene specifies SGHRS as CDR1 and YFSETQ as CDR2. This TCR was sampled from a man aged 35-49 years with primary liver carcinoma and hepatitis B virus infection. Recombination linked TRBV5-1 to TRBJ1-4; D gene: possibly TRBD1, on 6 matching bases. Material: peripheral blood. The nucleotides are TGCGGCAGCAGCCAGAAACCTAAGGACAGCCTCTCTAATGAAAAACTGTTTTTT. Its translation reads: CGSSQKPKDSLSNEKLFF.